The next 15 T cell receptor beta chains were all read from a single sample in a study of blood T cell repertoires in COVID-19. Sequencing used immunoSEQ multiplex PCR; TCRdb keeps in-frame clones, though not all of them. The sample has around 250,000 clones; approximately 80% are singletons. Sequences were obtained from peripheral blood. The receptors here all came from a woman of 80 years or more with acute or convalescent COVID-19.

This chain links TRBV29-1 with TRBJ1-4; TRBD1 matches 7 bases. Germline CDR1 reads SQVTM; CDR2 reads ANQGSEA. Trimming at V came to 4 bases and at J to 3 bases, leaving 2 bases not matched to a gene. The CDR3 runs to 13 residues. The CDR3 protein is CSVGGQPNEKLFF. In DNA, the CDR3 is TGCAGCGTTGGGGGACAGCCTAATGAAAAACTGTTTTTT.

This clone was seen once. J is TRBJ1-5 and V is TRBV6-5; D is uncertain. Trimming shortened V by 4 bases and J by 3 bases, and 16 bases separated the two germline ends. This CDR3 spans 16 amino acids. Germline CDR1 and CDR2: MNHEY and SVGAGI. The DNA for the CDR3 is TGTGCCAGCAGTTTCCGGGAGGGCGCGAACAATCAGCCCCAGCATTTT. Amino acids: CASSFREGANNQPQHF.

The chain joins TRBV4-1 to TRBJ1-5; D ambiguous. Per germline, CDR1 MGHRA and CDR2 YSYEKL. The V end was cut by 0 bases, the J end by 5 bases, with 8 bases between. This CDR3 comprises 14 residues. The CDR3 spells CASSQDFGDQPQHF. CDR3 nucleotide sequence: TGCGCCAGCAGCCAAGATTTCGGGGATCAGCCCCAGCATTTT.

The J gene is TRBJ1-2, the V gene TRBV19; D is undetermined. Trimming removed 3 bases at V and 5 bases at J, with 10 bases between. Germline lookup yields CDR1 LNHDA and CDR2 SQIVND (reference sequence). This CDR3 has 13 amino acids. CDR3 sequence (DNA): TGTGCCAGTAGTATGGGCCAAACTTATGGCTACACCTTC. This codes for CASSMGQTYGYTF.

This clone has a handful of counts. CDR3 in amino acids: CASSLGLAKNNEQFF. For the CDR3, the DNA is TGTGCCAGCAGCTTAGGACTAGCGAAGAACAATGAGCAGTTCTTC. The chain is built from TRBV7-8 and TRBJ2-1, with 8 bases identical to TRBD2. The CDR3 contains 15 residues. Germline V gene sequence: CDR1 SGHVS, CDR2 FQNEAQ. After removal of 1 base from V and 5 bases from J, the junction contained 4 bases not matched to a gene. Complete variable domain (other parts from reference TRBV7-8 and TRBJ2-1): GAGVSQSPRYKVAKRGQDVALRCDPISGHVSLFWYQQALGQGPEFLTYFQNEAQLDKSGLPSDRFFAERPEGSVSTLKIQRTQQEDSAVYLCASSLGLAKNNEQFFGPGTRLTVL.

J is TRBJ2-5 and V is TRBV7-2; the match to TRBD2 covers 15 bases. Germline CDR1 reads SGHTA; CDR2 reads FQGNSA. V was clipped by 5 bases and J by 5 bases; unmatched bases: 9. The CDR3 sequence is 17 residues long. This CDR3 reads CASSLGLAGGSKETQYF. The CDR3 coding sequence is TGTGCCAGCAGCCTAGGACTAGCGGGGGGGTCCAAGGAGACCCAGTACTTC.

This chain links TRBV5-1 with TRBJ2-3; D is possibly TRBD2 (7 bases). Between the trimmed V and J ends, which lost 4 bases and 2 bases, there was a span of 11 bases. CDR3 length: 14 residues. The germline CDR1 and CDR2 sequences are SGHRS and YFSETQ. As DNA, the CDR3 is TGCGCCAGCAGCCGGGGGGACACCACAGATACGCAGTATTTT. This sequence encodes CASSRGDTTDTQYF.

This chain joins TRBV29-1 and TRBJ1-2; tentative D call: TRBD1 (6 bases). The CDR3 length is 13 residues. The germline V and J ends were trimmed by 5 bases and 1 base, with 11 bases remaining between them. Germline CDR1 reads SQVTM; CDR2 reads ANQGSEA. The CDR3 region has the DNA TGCAGCGTTCAGGACAGCCTTAACTATGGCTACACCTTC. Protein product: CSVQDSLNYGYTF.

The table lists this clone with a few counts. This sequence joins TRBV7-8 and TRBJ2-7; D perhaps matches TRBD1 (6 bases). Germline CDR1 SGHVS, CDR2 FQNEAQ. The V end was cut by 6 bases, the J end by 6 bases, with 9 bases between. CDR3 size: 11 residues. The CDR3 DNA sequence: TGTGCCAGCAGGGGGGCCCTCGAGCAGTACTTC. It yields the protein CASRGALEQYF.

This clone was observed a handful of times. This chain joins TRBV6-5 and TRBJ1-1; D gene ambiguous. The CDR3 covers 13 residues. The germline CDR1 and CDR2 sequences are MNHEY and SVGAGI. V was trimmed by 6 bases and J by 1 base, leaving 9 bases between them. For the CDR3, the DNA is TGTGCCAGCAGCATCGACTGGAACACTGAAGCTTTCTTT. Protein sequence: CASSIDWNTEAFF.

V and J are TRBV18 and TRBJ1-3; no clear D. V shed 0 bases and J shed 0 bases, with 6 bases lying between them. Germline V gene data show CDR1 as KGHSH and CDR2 as LQKENI. The CDR3 loop spans 15 amino acids. For the CDR3, the DNA is TGTGCCAGCTCACCACCGTTCGGCTCTGGAAACACCATATATTTT. Translated: CASSPPFGSGNTIYF.

The CDR3 reads CSVTRGLAGNSYEQYF. CDR3 sequence (DNA): TGCAGCGTGACGCGTGGACTAGCGGGGAACTCCTACGAGCAGTACTTC. The chain combines TRBV29-1 with TRBJ2-7, with TRBD2 identical over 12 bases. The CDR3 is 16 amino acids. Germline V gives CDR1 SQVTM, CDR2 ANQGSEA. Losses at the gene ends were 6 bases for V and 0 bases for J; bases not matched to a gene: 9.

The chain has TRBV4-1 and TRBJ2-2; TRBD1 matches 8 bases. Germline-derived CDR1 and CDR2 are MGHRA and YSYEKL. The CDR3 covers 15 residues. J gave up 5 bases and V 2 bases, and 4 bases lay outside the gene matches. For the CDR3, the DNA is TGCGCCAGCAGCCAAACCGGGACAGGAACCGGGGAGCTGTTTTTT. It is translated as CASSQTGTGTGELFF.

V is TRBV7-8 and J is TRBJ1-2; the D is unclear. Germline loops: CDR1 SGHVS, CDR2 FQNEAQ. CDR3 length: 15 residues. V dropped 1 base and J dropped 8 bases, with 17 bases sitting between them. The DNA of the CDR3 is TGTGCCAGCAGCTTAGTTGACAAGGTTTTCTTGGGCTACACCTTC. Its translation is CASSLVDKVFLGYTF.

This clone appeared a few times. The rearrangement joins TRBV7-8 to TRBJ2-5; 9 nucleotides agree with TRBD1. CDR1 is SGHVS, CDR2 FQNEAQ, per germline. The CDR3 totals 15 residues. V shed 5 bases and J 5 bases; nucleotides not matched to a gene: 9. This chain's CDR3 is CASSRGQGQSETQYF. The CDR3 nucleotides are TGTGCCAGCAGCCGGGGACAGGGACAATCGGAGACCCAGTACTTC.